This TCR beta chain appears in the sequencing data of a study of T cell responses to AZD1222 COVID-19 vaccine listed by TCRdb under 2021. For context, the study as a whole: Because spike-specific TCR depth and breadth did not differ between the two schedules, AZD1222 recipients who got a second dose at roughly 4 weeks were pooled with those who got a second dose at roughly 12 weeks. A total of over 230 trial participants underwent TCR sequencing, of whom around 210 had received two doses of AZD1222 and about 26 had received two doses of the MenACWY control vaccine. Enrollment into the trials was organized by age into subgroups of 18-55, 56-69 and 70-plus years, and those subgroups contained roughly 150, 30 and 60 TCR-sequenced participants, respectively. The research as a whole found: Because no samples from the day 14 peak response were available, repertoires could be characterized only after the peak T cell response. Reportedly, almost half of the unique spike-specific TCRs recognized epitopes lying outside the regions that are mutated in the B.1.351 and B.1.1.7 variants. Only five to seven AZD1222 recipients were SARS-CoV-2 seropositive at baseline, limiting conclusions about previously exposed vaccinees. Most participants were white British and females outnumbered males, and the authors suggested that clonal diversity may have been underestimated. After two AZD1222 doses, spike-specific TCR breadth and depth were significantly higher than at day 0 and than in MenACWY recipients. The whole spike protein was spanned by vaccine-associated CD4 TCRs, and dominant responses were seen in regions 160-218 and 743-854. In the small 56-69-year group, the increase in depth fell short of significance, most likely because of low power.

Per the publication, the time point label means: baseline before first vaccination. Samples from vaccinated people were obtained from the UK trials COV001 and COV002, which included a single-blind randomized controlled phase 2/3 trial of AZD1222 (ChAdOx1 nCoV-19) in healthy adults. Trial participant PBMC samples were collected at day 0 and day 28 after the second dose for TCRbeta chain sequencing. The CDR3 regions of human TCRbeta chains were analyzed by immunosequencing. The original pipeline was this. TCRs in the repertoires were compared against a reference library of SARS-CoV-2-specific TCRs that had been generated with the MIRA antigen-specificity platform. Breadth was defined as the fraction of unique TCRs that were SARS-CoV-2-associated, and depth was defined as the fraction of total T cells that were SARS-CoV-2-associated. Using the MIRA data, each spike-specific TCR was mapped to the spike region that the TCR reacts to and placed in a CD4 or CD8 class. Log10-transformed breadth and depth values were compared by one-way ANOVA with Sidak's multiple comparisons tests. This is the immuneACCESS table as TCRdb keeps it, with only in-frame sequences that have V and J called. A part of the clones is gone; compared with another copy, unresolved V genes explain less than half, and the rest is unexplained. Clone size and the V and J calls come from that table; the DNA yielded D and trimming. This sample gives approximately 100,000 clones in total; about 86% of them show up just once. The ten largest clones take up approximately 12% of the sample.

A word on this clone: Its antigen remains undetermined. No much larger clone is present one base from it, and per-base qualities are unavailable.

Relative to germline, V is missing 6 bases and J is missing 3 bases, with 12 bases of the junction outside any gene match. The CDR3 runs 16 residues from the cysteine to the phenylalanine. This entry keeps only the CDR3 DNA: 48 bases, framed from base 1. In the germline V gene (reference sequence), CDR1 corresponds to MNHEY and CDR2 to SMNVEV. The origin of this receptor is an adult in good health. The V and J segments used are TRBV27 and TRBJ2-3, with 7 bases matching TRBD2. The sequences come from peripheral blood, collected on day 0 of AZD1222 vaccination. The DNA sequence is as follows: TGTGCCAGCAGGCACCTATGGGGGGGGAGGACAGATACGCAGTATTTT. It translates to CASRHLWGGRTDTQYF.